The rows below give T cell receptor beta chains drawn from one sample of a study of cytomegalovirus exposure and HLA in healthy donors. Sequenced by immunoSEQ multiplex PCR; TCRdb stores in-frame clones only, minus some. The sample lists about 160,000 clones, 80% occurring once. Sequences were obtained from PBMCs. These receptors all come from a young man in good health and CMV-seropositive. Each CDR3 is given with its conserved first and last residue. D genes are given only for firm matches. Clone sizes are given selectively: once, few, many, or a class where the clone is expanded.

V gene	D gene	J gene	clone size	CDR3 protein	CDR3 DNA
TRBV6-1	.	TRBJ1-5	.	CASTVTVNQPQHF	TGTGCCAGCACGGTGACAGTCAATCAGCCCCAGCATTTT
TRBV7-9	.	TRBJ1-1	.	CASSLVSSAEAFF	TGTGCCAGCAGCTTAGTTTCTTCGGCTGAAGCTTTCTTT
TRBV6-1	TRBD2	TRBJ2-7	.	CASSIQREGHYEQYF	TGTGCCAGCAGTATTCAGCGGGAGGGCCACTACGAGCAGTACTTC
TRBV9	.	TRBJ1-1	.	CASSPRPGSENTEAFF	TGTGCCAGCAGCCCCCGCCCTGGGAGCGAGAACACTGAAGCTTTCTTT
TRBV27	.	TRBJ2-7	.	CASSSHYEQYF	TGTGCCAGCAGTTCCCATTACGAGCAGTACTTC
TRBV7-2	.	TRBJ2-3	.	CASSVRVEDTQYF	TGTGCCAGCTCGGTCAGGGTAGAAGATACGCAGTATTTT
TRBV19	.	TRBJ1-1	.	CASSYAVSVSAFF	TGTGCCAGTAGTTATGCGGTTAGCGTTTCGGCTTTCTTT
TRBV2	.	TRBJ2-7	.	CASAGGSSYEQYF	TGTGCCAGCGCCGGGGGATCTAGCTACGAGCAGTACTTC
TRBV6-1	TRBD1	TRBJ2-7	.	CASRMDRAGEQYF	TGTGCCAGCAGGATGGACAGGGCGGGCGAGCAGTACTTC
TRBV6-1	.	TRBJ1-4	few	CASSESAGYTSLFF	TGTGCCAGCAGTGAAAGCGCGGGGTACACTTCTCTGTTTTTT
TRBV6-4	.	TRBJ1-2	.	CASSDSSAGLNYGYTF	TGTGCCAGCAGTGACTCGAGCGCGGGGCTTAACTATGGCTACACCTTC
TRBV4-2	TRBD1	TRBJ1-4	.	CASSFGQATTNEKLFF	TGTGCCAGCAGCTTCGGACAGGCTACAACTAATGAAAAACTGTTTTTT
TRBV9	.	TRBJ2-7	.	CASSGRDMAGDEQYF	TGTGCCAGCAGCGGCCGGGACATGGCCGGCGACGAGCAGTACTTC
TRBV28	TRBD2	TRBJ2-7	.	CASLSGISYEQYF	TGTGCCAGCCTCAGCGGGATCTCCTACGAGCAGTACTTC
TRBV7-2	TRBD2	TRBJ2-1	.	CASSSGLAGAPGFYNEQFF	TGTGCCAGCAGCTCCGGACTAGCGGGGGCCCCAGGCTTCTACAATGAGCAGTTCTTC
TRBV15	TRBD1	TRBJ2-1	.	CATSKGQGLVDEQFF	TGTGCCACCAGCAAAGGACAGGGCCTTGTCGATGAGCAGTTCTTC
TRBV7-6	TRBD2	TRBJ2-7	.	CASSLASGGGDEQYF	TGTGCCAGCAGCTTAGCGAGTGGGGGAGGGGACGAGCAGTACTTC
TRBV7-8	TRBD2	TRBJ2-3	few	CASSLVFLAGGSSTDTQYF	TGTGCCAGCAGCTTAGTTTTCCTAGCGGGGGGATCAAGCACAGATACGCAGTATTTT
TRBV5-1	TRBD1	TRBJ2-7	.	CASSSGQGSDEQYF	TGCGCCAGCAGCTCCGGACAGGGGAGCGACGAGCAGTACTTC
TRBV5-1	.	TRBJ2-1	.	CASRLRNSLEGSSYNEQFF	TGCGCCAGCAGATTGAGGAACTCTTTGGAGGGTAGCTCCTACAATGAGCAGTTCTTC
TRBV30	TRBD1	TRBJ1-2	.	CAWARDRGDYYGYTF	TGTGCCTGGGCCCGGGACAGAGGCGATTACTATGGCTACACCTTC
TRBV5-4	TRBD1	TRBJ1-1	few	CASSWTGSVTEAFF	TGTGCCAGCAGCTGGACAGGGTCGGTCACTGAAGCTTTCTTT
TRBV27	TRBD1	TRBJ1-6	.	CASSPTGGGSPLHF	TGTGCCAGCAGCCCAACAGGGGGCGGTTCACCCCTCCACTTT
TRBV29-1	.	TRBJ2-3	.	CSVPGRGDTQYF	TGCAGCGTTCCAGGCCGGGGAGATACGCAGTATTTT
TRBV9	TRBD1	TRBJ2-1	.	CASSAGTGTSYNEQFF	TGTGCCAGCAGCGCCGGGACAGGAACTTCCTACAATGAGCAGTTCTTC
TRBV11-2	.	TRBJ2-3	.	CASSLAGGAVDTQYF	TGTGCCAGCAGCTTAGCTGGGGGGGCCGTAGATACGCAGTATTTT
TRBV18	TRBD2	TRBJ2-1	.	CASSPPLAGVLYAYNEQFF	TGTGCCAGCTCACCACCCCTAGCGGGAGTTCTATATGCCTACAATGAGCAGTTCTTC
TRBV5-1	.	TRBJ2-5	.	CASSLEGGQLGTQYF	TGCGCCAGCAGCTTGGAGGGGGGGCAGTTGGGGACCCAGTACTTC
TRBV29-1	.	TRBJ2-4	.	CSVESPGDIQYF	TGCAGCGTTGAATCACCCGGGGACATTCAGTACTTC